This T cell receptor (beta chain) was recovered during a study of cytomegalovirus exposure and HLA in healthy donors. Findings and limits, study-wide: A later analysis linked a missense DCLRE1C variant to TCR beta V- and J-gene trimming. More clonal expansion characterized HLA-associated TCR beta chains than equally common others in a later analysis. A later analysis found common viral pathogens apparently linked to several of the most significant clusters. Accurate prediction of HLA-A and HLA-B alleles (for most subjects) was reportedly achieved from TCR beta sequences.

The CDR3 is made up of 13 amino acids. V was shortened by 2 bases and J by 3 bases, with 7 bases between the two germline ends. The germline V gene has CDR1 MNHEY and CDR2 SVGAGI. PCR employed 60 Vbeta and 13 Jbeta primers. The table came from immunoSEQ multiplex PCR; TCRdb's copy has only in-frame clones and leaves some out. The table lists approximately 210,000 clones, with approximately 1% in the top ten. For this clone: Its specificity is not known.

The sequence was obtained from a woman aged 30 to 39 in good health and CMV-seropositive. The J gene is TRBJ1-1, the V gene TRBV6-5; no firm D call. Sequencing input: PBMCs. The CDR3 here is CASSYDGDTEAFF. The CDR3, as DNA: TGTGCCAGCAGTTACGACGGAGACACTGAAGCTTTCTTT.